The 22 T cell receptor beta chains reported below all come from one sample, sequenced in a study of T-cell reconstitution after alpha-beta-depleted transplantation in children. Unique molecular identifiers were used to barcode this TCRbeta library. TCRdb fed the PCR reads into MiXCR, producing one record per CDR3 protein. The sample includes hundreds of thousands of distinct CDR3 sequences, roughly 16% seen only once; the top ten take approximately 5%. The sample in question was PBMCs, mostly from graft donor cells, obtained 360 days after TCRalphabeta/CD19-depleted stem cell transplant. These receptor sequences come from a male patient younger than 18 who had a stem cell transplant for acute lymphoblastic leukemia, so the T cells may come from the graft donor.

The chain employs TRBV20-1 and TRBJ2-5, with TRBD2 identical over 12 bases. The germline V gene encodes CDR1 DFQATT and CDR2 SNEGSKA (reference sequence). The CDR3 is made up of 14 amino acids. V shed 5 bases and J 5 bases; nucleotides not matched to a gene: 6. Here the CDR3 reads CSAETSGSEETQYF. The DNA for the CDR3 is TGCAGTGCTGAGACTAGCGGGAGTGAGGAGACCCAGTACTTC.

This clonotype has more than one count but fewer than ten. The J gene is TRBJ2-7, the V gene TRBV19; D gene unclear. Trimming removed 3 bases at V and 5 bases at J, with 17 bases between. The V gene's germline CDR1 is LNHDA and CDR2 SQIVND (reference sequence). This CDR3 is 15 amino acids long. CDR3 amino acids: CASSITVLHHDEQYF. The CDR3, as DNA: TGTGCCAGTAGTATCACTGTTCTTCACCACGACGAGCAGTACTTC.

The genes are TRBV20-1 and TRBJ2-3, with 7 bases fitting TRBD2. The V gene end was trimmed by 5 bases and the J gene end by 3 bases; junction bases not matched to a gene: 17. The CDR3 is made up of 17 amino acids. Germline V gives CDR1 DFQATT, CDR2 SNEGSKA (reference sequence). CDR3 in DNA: TGCAGTGCTTCGTACCGGGCGGGGGACTGGGTAACAGATACGCAGTATTTT. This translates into CSASYRAGDWVTDTQYF.

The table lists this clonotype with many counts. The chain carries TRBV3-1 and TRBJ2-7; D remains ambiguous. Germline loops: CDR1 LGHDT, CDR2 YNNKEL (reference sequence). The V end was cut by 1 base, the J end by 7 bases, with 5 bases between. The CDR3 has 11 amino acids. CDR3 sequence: CASSQVGEQYF. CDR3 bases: TGTGCCAGCAGCCAAGTAGGTGAGCAGTACTTC.

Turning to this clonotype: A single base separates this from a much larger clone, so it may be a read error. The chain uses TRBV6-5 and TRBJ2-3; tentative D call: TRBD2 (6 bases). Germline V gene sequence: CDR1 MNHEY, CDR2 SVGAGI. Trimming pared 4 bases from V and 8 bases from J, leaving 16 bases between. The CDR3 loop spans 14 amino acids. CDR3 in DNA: TGTGCCAGCAGTTTCTATACCCGGGGAGGTACGCAGTATTTT. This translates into CASSFYTRGGTQYF.

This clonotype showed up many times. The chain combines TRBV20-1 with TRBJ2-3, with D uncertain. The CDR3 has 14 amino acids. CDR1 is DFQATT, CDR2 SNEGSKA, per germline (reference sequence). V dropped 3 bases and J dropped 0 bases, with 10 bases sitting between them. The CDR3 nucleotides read TGCAGTGCTAGCGAGCGCCTTAGCACAGATACGCAGTATTTT. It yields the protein CSASERLSTDTQYF.

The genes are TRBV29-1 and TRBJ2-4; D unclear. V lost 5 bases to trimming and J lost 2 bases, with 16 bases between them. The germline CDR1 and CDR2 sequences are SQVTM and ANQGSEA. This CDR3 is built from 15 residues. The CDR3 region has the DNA TGCAGCGTTCGAACTGGGTTGAGGTCCAAAAACATTCAGTACTTC. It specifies CSVRTGLRSKNIQYF.

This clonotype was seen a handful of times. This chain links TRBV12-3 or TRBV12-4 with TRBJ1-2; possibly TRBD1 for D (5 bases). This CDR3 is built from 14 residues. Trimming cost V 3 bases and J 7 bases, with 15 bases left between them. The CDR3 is CASSFGGEGSGYTF. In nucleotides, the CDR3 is TGTGCCAGCAGTTTTGGGGGGGAAGGGAGTGGCTACACCTTC.

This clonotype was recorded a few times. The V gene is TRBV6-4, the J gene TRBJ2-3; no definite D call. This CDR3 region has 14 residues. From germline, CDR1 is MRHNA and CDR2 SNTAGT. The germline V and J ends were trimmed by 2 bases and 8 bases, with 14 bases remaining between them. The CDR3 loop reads CASSDTPQWGTQYF. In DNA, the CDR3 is TGTGCCAGCAGTGACACCCCCCAGTGGGGTACGCAGTATTTT.

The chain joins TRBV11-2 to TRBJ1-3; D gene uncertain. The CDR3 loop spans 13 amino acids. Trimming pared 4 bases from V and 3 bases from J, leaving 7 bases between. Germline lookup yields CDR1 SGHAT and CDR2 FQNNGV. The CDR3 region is CASSSSGGNTIYF. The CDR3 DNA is TGTGCCAGCAGCTCGAGCGGTGGAAACACCATATATTTT.

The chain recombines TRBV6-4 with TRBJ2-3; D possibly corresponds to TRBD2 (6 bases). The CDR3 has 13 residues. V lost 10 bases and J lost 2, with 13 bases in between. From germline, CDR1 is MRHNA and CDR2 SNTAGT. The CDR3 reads CATSGSFTDTQYF. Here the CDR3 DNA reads TGTGCCACTTCCGGGAGCTTCACAGATACGCAGTATTTT.

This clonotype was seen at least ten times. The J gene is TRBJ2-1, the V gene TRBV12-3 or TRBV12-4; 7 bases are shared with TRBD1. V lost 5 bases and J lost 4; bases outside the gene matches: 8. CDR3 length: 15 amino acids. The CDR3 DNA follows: TGTGCCAGCAGTCCGCGGACAGGAGTATACAATGAGCAGTTCTTC. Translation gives CASSPRTGVYNEQFF.

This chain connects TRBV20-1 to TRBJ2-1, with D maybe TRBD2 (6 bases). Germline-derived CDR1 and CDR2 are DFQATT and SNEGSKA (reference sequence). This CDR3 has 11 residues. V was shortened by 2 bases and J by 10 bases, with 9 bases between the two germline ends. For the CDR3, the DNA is TGCAGTGCTAGAAGGCGGGGCGAGCAGTTCTTC. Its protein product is CSARRRGEQFF.

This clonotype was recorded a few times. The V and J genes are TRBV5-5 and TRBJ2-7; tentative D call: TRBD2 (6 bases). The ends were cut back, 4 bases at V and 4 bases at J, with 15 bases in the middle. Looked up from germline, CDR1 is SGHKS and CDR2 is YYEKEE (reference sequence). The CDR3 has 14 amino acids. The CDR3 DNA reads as TGTGCCAGCAGCCCCTCGCGGGACCCATACGAGCAGTACTTC. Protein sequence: CASSPSRDPYEQYF.

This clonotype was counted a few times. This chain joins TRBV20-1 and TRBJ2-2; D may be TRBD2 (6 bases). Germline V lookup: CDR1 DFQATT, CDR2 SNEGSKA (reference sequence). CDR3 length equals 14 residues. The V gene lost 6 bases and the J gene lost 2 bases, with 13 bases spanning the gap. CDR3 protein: CSAAGQINTGELFF. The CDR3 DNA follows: TGCAGTGCCGCGGGGCAGATTAACACCGGGGAGCTGTTTTTT.

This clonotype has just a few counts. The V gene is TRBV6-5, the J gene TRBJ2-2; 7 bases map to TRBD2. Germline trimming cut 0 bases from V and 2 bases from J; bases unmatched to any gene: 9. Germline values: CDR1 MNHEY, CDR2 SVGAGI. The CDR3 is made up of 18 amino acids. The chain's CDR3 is CASSYSIWGGVNTGELFF. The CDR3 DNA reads TGTGCCAGCAGTTACTCGATCTGGGGAGGGGTAAACACCGGGGAGCTGTTTTTT.

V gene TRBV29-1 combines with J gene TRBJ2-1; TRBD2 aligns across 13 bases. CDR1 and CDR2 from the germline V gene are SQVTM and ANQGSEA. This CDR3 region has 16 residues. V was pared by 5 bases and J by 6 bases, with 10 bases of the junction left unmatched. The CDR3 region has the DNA TGCAGCGTTTCCCATGGACTAGCGGGAGTCTTCAATGAGCAGTTCTTC. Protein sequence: CSVSHGLAGVFNEQFF.

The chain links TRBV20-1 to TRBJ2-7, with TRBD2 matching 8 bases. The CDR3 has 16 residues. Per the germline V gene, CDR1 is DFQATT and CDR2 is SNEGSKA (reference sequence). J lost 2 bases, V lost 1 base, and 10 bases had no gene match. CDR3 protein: CSARGPGTSGTYEQYF. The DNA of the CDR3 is TGCAGTGCTAGAGGTCCGGGTACTAGCGGCACCTACGAGCAGTACTTC.

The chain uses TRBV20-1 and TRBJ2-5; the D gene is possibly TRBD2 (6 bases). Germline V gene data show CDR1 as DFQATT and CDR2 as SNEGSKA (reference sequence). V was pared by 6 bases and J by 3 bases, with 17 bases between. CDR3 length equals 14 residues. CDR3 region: CSARRWEAKETQYF. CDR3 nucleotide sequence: TGCAGTGCCCGGCGGTGGGAGGCGAAAGAGACCCAGTACTTC.

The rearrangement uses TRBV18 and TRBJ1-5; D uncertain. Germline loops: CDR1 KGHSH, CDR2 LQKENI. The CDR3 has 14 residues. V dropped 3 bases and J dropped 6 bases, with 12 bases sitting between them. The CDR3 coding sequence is TGTGCCAGCTCACCCATAGACGGGATTCAGCCCCAGCATTTT. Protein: CASSPIDGIQPQHF.

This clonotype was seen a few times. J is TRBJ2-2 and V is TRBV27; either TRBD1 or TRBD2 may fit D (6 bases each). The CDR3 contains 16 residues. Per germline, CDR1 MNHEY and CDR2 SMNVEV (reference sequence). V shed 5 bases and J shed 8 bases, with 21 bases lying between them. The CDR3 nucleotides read TGTGCCAGCAGTGGGGTCCGGGGGCGGTTAGGGGGGGAGCTGTTTTTT. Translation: CASSGVRGRLGGELFF.

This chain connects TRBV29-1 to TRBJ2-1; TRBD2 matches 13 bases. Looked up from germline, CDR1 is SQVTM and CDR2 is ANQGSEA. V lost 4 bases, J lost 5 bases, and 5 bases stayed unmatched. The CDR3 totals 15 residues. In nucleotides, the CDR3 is TGCAGCGTTGCCCGGACTAGCGGGAGAGACAATGAGCAGTTCTTC. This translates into CSVARTSGRDNEQFF.